This T cell receptor (beta chain) came from a study of cytomegalovirus exposure and HLA in healthy donors. Study outcomes and limitations: Accounts indicate the classifier identified cytomegalovirus status with strong specificity and sensitivity. Most TCR sequences were seen very rarely across donors, but some public TCRs occurred in many. Altogether, 160 or so TCR beta chains were recorded as cytomegalovirus-associated.

It was the approximately 120-subject validation cohort, separate from the approximately 700-subject first cohort, to which the donors belonged. Looked up from germline, CDR1 is GTSNPN and CDR2 is SVGIG (reference sequence). With 8 bases removed from V and 3 bases from J, the gap between germline ends came to 20 bases. This CDR3 contains 14 residues. Repertoires were generated with immunoSEQ multiplex PCR, while TCRdb's copy carries only in-frame clones and drops some. The data contain fewer than 75,000 clones, approximately 95% of them singletons. As to this clone: Its antigen is as yet unknown.

Sequences were obtained from PBMCs. The source is a man aged 18 to 29 in good health and CMV-seronegative. The V and J genes are TRBV30 and TRBJ2-7; D might be TRBD1 (6 bases). CDR3 sequence (DNA): TGTGCCGGCAACCGGGGACATATCGACTACGAGCAGTACTTC. This gives the protein CAGNRGHIDYEQYF.